This is a list of T cell receptor beta chains from one sample in a study of blood T cell repertoires in COVID-19. TCRdb keeps only in-frame clones here, not all; method: immunoSEQ multiplex PCR. The sample consists of approximately 120,000 clones, roughly four fifths of them appearing once. Sample: PBMCs or T cells enriched from blood (not recorded which). Every receptor here comes from a man aged 25-45 years who had recovered from COVID-19. Both conserved end residues are part of each CDR3. The D gene is left open where the match is weak.

d_gene	j_gene	v_gene	CDR3nt	CDR3aa
TRBD2	TRBJ2-3	TRBV9	TGTGCCAGCAGCGTTACAGGGAGGCTAGCGGGAGGGCAAGATACGCAGTATTTT	CASSVTGRLAGGQDTQYF
TRBD2	TRBJ2-2	TRBV29-1	TGCAGCGTTGATCGCGGCCGGACTAGCGGGAGGCCGAACACCGGGGAGCTGTTTTTT	CSVDRGRTSGRPNTGELFF
.	TRBJ1-1	TRBV12-5	TGTGCTAGTGGACCGCGGGGGATCGTTGGGAACACTGAAGCTTTCTTT	CASGPRGIVGNTEAFF
TRBD2	TRBJ2-7	TRBV10-1	TGCGCCAGCAGGGGACTAGGGGCTGGGGAGCAGTACTTC	CASRGLGAGEQYF
TRBD2	TRBJ2-2	TRBV19	TGTGCCAGTAGTATGGAACTAGCGGGGCTCACCGGGGAGCTGTTTTTT	CASSMELAGLTGELFF
.	TRBJ1-4	TRBV19	TGTGCCAGTAGTGCCTCCCCAGGGGTCGGGGAAAAACTGTTTTTT	CASSASPGVGEKLFF
.	TRBJ2-7	TRBV7-9	TGTGCCAGCAGCCCACGGACTAACGGGAGTTACGAGCAGTACTTC	CASSPRTNGSYEQYF
TRBD1	TRBJ2-5	TRBV5-4	TGTGCCAGCAGCTCGGGAGACAGGGGGCAAGAGACCCAGTACTTC	CASSSGDRGQETQYF
.	TRBJ2-6	TRBV10-3	TGTGCCATCAGTGAGATCAGCTCTGGGGCCAACGTCCTGACTTTC	CAISEISSGANVLTF
TRBD1	TRBJ1-2	TRBV9	TGTGCCAGCAGCGTAGATTTGGTGGGGACAGGGGGTGGCTACACCTTC	CASSVDLVGTGGGYTF
.	TRBJ1-5	TRBV19	TGTGCCAGTAGTATAGCCGGGTACAATCAGCCCCAGCATTTT	CASSIAGYNQPQHF
.	TRBJ1-2	TRBV2	TGTGCCAGCAGTGCGGAGGGCCCCTATGGCTACACCTTC	CASSAEGPYGYTF
.	TRBJ1-5	TRBV6-5	TGTGCCAGCAGGGCGGGAACAGGTCAGCCCCAGCATTTT	CASRAGTGQPQHF